This T cell receptor (beta chain) stems from a study of response to subunit inactivated influenza vaccine. Study-wide points: New T cells are recruited in small numbers by each seasonal influenza vaccination, according to the authors' suggestion.

TCRdb re-called the RT-PCR reads with MiXCR, one entry per CDR3 protein. The table includes 490,000 or so distinct CDR3 sequences, 6% to 9% detected once. Unmatched junction bases numbered 4, after V lost 1 base and J lost 5 bases. CDR3 length equals 13 residues. Germline V gene lookup returns CDR1 DFQATT and CDR2 SNEGSKA (reference sequence). As to this clonotype: Its antigen is not identified.

The chain joins TRBV20-1 to TRBJ2-7; 8 nucleotides align to TRBD1. This clonotype was obtained from a man aged 45 to 75 who received an inactivated influenza vaccine. Specimen: PBMCs from blood, collected 23 months after vaccination. The CDR3 loop is CSARGTGNHEQYF. CDR3 DNA: TGCAGTGCTAGAGGGACAGGGAACCACGAGCAGTACTTC.